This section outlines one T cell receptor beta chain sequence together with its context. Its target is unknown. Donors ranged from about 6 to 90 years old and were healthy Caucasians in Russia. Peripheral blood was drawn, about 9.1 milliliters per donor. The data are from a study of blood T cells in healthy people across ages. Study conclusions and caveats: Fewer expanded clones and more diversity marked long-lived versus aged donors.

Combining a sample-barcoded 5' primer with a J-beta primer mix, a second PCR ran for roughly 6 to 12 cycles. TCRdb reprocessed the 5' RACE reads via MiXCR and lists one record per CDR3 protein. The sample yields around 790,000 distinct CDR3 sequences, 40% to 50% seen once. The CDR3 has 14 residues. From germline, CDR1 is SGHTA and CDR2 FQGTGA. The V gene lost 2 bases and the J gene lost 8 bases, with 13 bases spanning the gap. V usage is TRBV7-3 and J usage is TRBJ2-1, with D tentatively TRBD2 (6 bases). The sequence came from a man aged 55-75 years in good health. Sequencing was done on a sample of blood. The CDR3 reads CASSLAGGDHEQFF. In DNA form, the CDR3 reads TGTGCCAGCAGCTTAGCTGGCGGGGACCATGAGCAGTTCTTC.